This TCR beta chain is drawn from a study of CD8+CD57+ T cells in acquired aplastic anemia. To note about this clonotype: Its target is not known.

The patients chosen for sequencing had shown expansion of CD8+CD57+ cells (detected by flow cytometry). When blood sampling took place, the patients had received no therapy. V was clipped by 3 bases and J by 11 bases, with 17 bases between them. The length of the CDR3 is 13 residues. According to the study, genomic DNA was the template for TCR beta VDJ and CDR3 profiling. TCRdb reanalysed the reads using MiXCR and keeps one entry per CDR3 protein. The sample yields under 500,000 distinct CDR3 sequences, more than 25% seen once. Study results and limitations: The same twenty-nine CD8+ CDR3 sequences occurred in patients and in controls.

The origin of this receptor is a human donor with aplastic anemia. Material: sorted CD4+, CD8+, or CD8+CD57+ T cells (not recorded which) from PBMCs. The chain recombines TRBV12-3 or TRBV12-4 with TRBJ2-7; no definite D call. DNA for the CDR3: TGTGCCAGCAGTTTCGTGTTGGGGTTTACGAAGTACTTC. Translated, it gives CASSFVLGFTKYF.